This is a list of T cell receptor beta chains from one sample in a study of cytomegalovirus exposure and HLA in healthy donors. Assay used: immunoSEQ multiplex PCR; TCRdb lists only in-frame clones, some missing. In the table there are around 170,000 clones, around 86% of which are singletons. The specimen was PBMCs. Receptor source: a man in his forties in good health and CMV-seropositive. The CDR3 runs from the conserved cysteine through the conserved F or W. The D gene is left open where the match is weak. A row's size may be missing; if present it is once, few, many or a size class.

CDR3: CASSIGTGSGGETQYF; DNA: TGTGCCAGTAGTATAGGGACAGGGAGCGGAGGCGAGACCCAGTACTTC; size: NA; D: TRBD1; V: TRBV19; J: TRBJ2-5
CDR3: CASRGRDRAYEQYF; DNA: TGTGCCAGCAGGGGGCGGGACAGGGCCTACGAGCAGTACTTC; size: NA; D: TRBD1; V: TRBV6-6; J: TRBJ2-7
CDR3: CASSYVVVARSEAFF; DNA: TGTGCCAGCAGTTACGTTGTCGTGGCACGCAGTGAAGCTTTCTTT; size: few; D: NA; V: TRBV6-5; J: TRBJ1-1
CDR3: CASRSQGFADTQYF; DNA: TGTGCCAGCAGATCCCAGGGGTTTGCAGATACGCAGTATTTT; size: NA; D: NA; V: TRBV6-1; J: TRBJ2-3
CDR3: CASSAGFNYGYTF; DNA: TGTGCCAGCAGCGCAGGGTTCAACTATGGCTACACCTTC; size: NA; D: NA; V: TRBV11-2; J: TRBJ1-2
CDR3: CASRDRANYGYTF; DNA: TGTGCCAGCCGGGACAGAGCTAACTATGGCTACACCTTC; size: NA; D: TRBD1; V: TRBV25-1; J: TRBJ1-2
CDR3: CASSPRGGQGGDEQFF; DNA: TGTGCCAGCAGCCCGAGGGGTGGACAGGGAGGTGATGAGCAGTTCTTC; size: once; D: TRBD1; V: TRBV9; J: TRBJ2-1
CDR3: CASSYSGPSSGAFF; DNA: TGTGCCAGCAGTTACTCGGGCCCCAGCTCAGGGGCTTTCTTT; size: NA; D: NA; V: TRBV6-5; J: TRBJ1-1
CDR3: CASSPGTGGYQPQHF; DNA: TGTGCCAGCAGTCCCGGGACAGGGGGCTATCAGCCCCAGCATTTT; size: NA; D: TRBD1; V: TRBV5-4; J: TRBJ1-5
CDR3: CASSYSRVGQETQYF; DNA: TGTGCCAGCAGTTACAGCAGGGTAGGGCAAGAGACCCAGTACTTC; size: NA; D: NA; V: TRBV6-6; J: TRBJ2-5
CDR3: CASSTVRDSVSYTF; DNA: TGTGCCAGCTCAACAGTTCGGGACAGCGTTAGCTACACCTTC; size: NA; D: TRBD1; V: TRBV18; J: TRBJ1-2
CDR3: CATSDQGGKLFF; DNA: TGTGCCACCTCGGACCAGGGTGGAAAACTGTTTTTT; size: NA; D: NA; V: TRBV6-4; J: TRBJ1-4
CDR3: CASSLGRKRGGPLDTQYF; DNA: TGTGCCAGCAGCTTAGGCCGGAAGCGGGGGGGCCCCTTGGATACGCAGTATTTT; size: NA; D: TRBD2; V: TRBV13; J: TRBJ2-3
CDR3: CASSPPGPYTQYF; DNA: TGTGCCAGCTCACCACCGGGGCCCTATACGCAGTATTTT; size: NA; D: NA; V: TRBV18; J: TRBJ2-3
CDR3: CASSPTDKNQPQHF; DNA: TGTGCCAGCAGTCCTACAGACAAAAATCAGCCCCAGCATTTT; size: few; D: NA; V: TRBV27; J: TRBJ1-5
CDR3: CSSSWSGDANYGYTF; DNA: TGTTCCAGCAGCTGGTCAGGGGATGCTAACTATGGCTACACCTTC; size: NA; D: NA; V: TRBV7-9; J: TRBJ1-2
CDR3: CASSQGANTGELFF; DNA: TGCGCCAGCAGCCAAGGGGCTAACACCGGGGAGCTGTTTTTT; size: NA; D: NA; V: TRBV4-3; J: TRBJ2-2
CDR3: CASSFGLSYFTDTQYF; DNA: TGTGCCAGCAGTTTTGGTCTCAGTTATTTCACAGATACGCAGTATTTT; size: NA; D: NA; V: TRBV27; J: TRBJ2-3
CDR3: CASSDSLPSGQVRNSGNQPQHF; DNA: TGTGCCAGCAGTGACTCTCTTCCCTCTGGGCAGGTGAGAAATAGTGGCAATCAGCCCCAGCATTTT; size: NA; D: NA; V: TRBV6-4; J: TRBJ1-5
CDR3: CASSLAGGNNSPLHF; DNA: TGTGCCAGCAGCTTAGCCGGCGGAAATAATTCACCCCTCCACTTT; size: NA; D: NA; V: TRBV7-9; J: TRBJ1-6
CDR3: CASSSGGETQYF; DNA: TGTGCCAGCAGCTCGGGGGGGGAGACCCAGTACTTC; size: NA; D: TRBD2; V: TRBV7-3; J: TRBJ2-5
CDR3: CASSPGTGPYEQYF; DNA: TGTGCCAGCAGTCCCGGGACAGGGCCCTACGAGCAGTACTTC; size: NA; D: TRBD1; V: TRBV25-1; J: TRBJ2-7
CDR3: CASSKSEGGSYNEQFF; DNA: TGTGCCAGCAGTAAATCCGAGGGCGGGTCCTACAATGAGCAGTTCTTC; size: NA; D: NA; V: TRBV6-4; J: TRBJ2-1
CDR3: CASSPWTGTDTQYF; DNA: TGTGCCAGCAGCCCCTGGACAGGGACAGATACGCAGTATTTT; size: NA; D: TRBD1; V: TRBV7-8; J: TRBJ2-3
CDR3: CASSATGGTQETQYF; DNA: TGTGCCAGCTCAGCTACGGGGGGCACCCAAGAGACCCAGTACTTC; size: NA; D: NA; V: TRBV18; J: TRBJ2-5
CDR3: CASSLGAQGALEQYF; DNA: TGTGCCAGCAGCTTAGGGGCGCAGGGGGCGTTGGAGCAGTACTTC; size: NA; D: TRBD1; V: TRBV7-9; J: TRBJ2-7
CDR3: CASSPTGDGYTF; DNA: TGTGCCAGCAGCCCGACAGGGGATGGCTACACCTTC; size: NA; D: TRBD1; V: TRBV7-9; J: TRBJ1-2
CDR3: CASSPGDGPNYGYTF; DNA: TGTGCCAGCAGCCCAGGGGATGGCCCTAACTATGGCTACACCTTC; size: NA; D: NA; V: TRBV11-1; J: TRBJ1-2
CDR3: CASSPGTDFQETQYF; DNA: TGCGCCAGCAGCCCCGGGACAGATTTCCAAGAGACCCAGTACTTC; size: NA; D: TRBD1; V: TRBV5-1; J: TRBJ2-5
CDR3: CASSATGTGLQPQHF; DNA: TGTGCCAGCAGTGCTACTGGGACAGGGCTTCAGCCCCAGCATTTT; size: NA; D: TRBD1; V: TRBV6-1; J: TRBJ1-5
CDR3: CASSPLAGETQYF; DNA: TGCGCCAGCAGCCCTCTAGCGGGGGAGACCCAGTACTTC; size: NA; D: TRBD2; V: TRBV4-3; J: TRBJ2-5
CDR3: CASSQGVTSYEQYF; DNA: TGCGCCAGCAGCCAAGGCGTCACGTCCTACGAGCAGTACTTC; size: few; D: NA; V: TRBV4-1; J: TRBJ2-7
CDR3: CAWRRANTEAFF; DNA: TGTGCCTGGAGGAGGGCGAACACTGAAGCTTTCTTT; size: NA; D: NA; V: TRBV30; J: TRBJ1-1
CDR3: CASSLGQGGAEQYF; DNA: TGTGCCAGCAGCTTGGGGCAGGGAGGCGCCGAGCAGTACTTC; size: NA; D: NA; V: TRBV7-3; J: TRBJ2-7
CDR3: CASSAAPGGEETQYF; DNA: TGTGCCAGCAGCGCCGCGCCAGGGGGTGAAGAGACCCAGTACTTC; size: few; D: TRBD1; V: TRBV7-9; J: TRBJ2-5
CDR3: CASSLDTGGYTF; DNA: TGTGCCAGCAGCTTAGATACAGGGGGCTACACCTTC; size: NA; D: NA; V: TRBV7-9; J: TRBJ1-2
CDR3: CASSKRQRSGNTIYF; DNA: TGTGCCAGCAGTAAAAGACAGCGCTCTGGAAACACCATATATTTT; size: NA; D: NA; V: TRBV6-5; J: TRBJ1-3
CDR3: CASTNGSYGYTF; DNA: TGTGCCAGCACCAATGGGAGCTATGGCTACACCTTC; size: NA; D: NA; V: TRBV5-4; J: TRBJ1-2
CDR3: CASSFHAGGPTGELFF; DNA: TGTGCCAGCAGCTTTCACGCGGGGGGACCCACCGGGGAGCTGTTTTTT; size: NA; D: TRBD2; V: TRBV5-6; J: TRBJ2-2
CDR3: CASSLGFRVQGYGYTF; DNA: TGTGCCAGCAGCTTGGGTTTTAGGGTGCAGGGCTATGGCTACACCTTC; size: few; D: NA; V: TRBV5-4; J: TRBJ1-2
CDR3: CASRALAHSGNTIYF; DNA: TGCGCCAGCCGGGCCCTAGCCCACTCTGGAAACACCATATATTTT; size: NA; D: NA; V: TRBV5-1; J: TRBJ1-3
CDR3: CASSIIQGAGGANVLTF; DNA: TGTGCCAGTAGTATTATACAGGGGGCGGGTGGGGCCAACGTCCTGACTTTC; size: NA; D: TRBD1; V: TRBV19; J: TRBJ2-6
CDR3: CASSPTLETF; DNA: TGTGCCAGCAGTCCGACGCTAGAAACCTTC; size: NA; D: NA; V: TRBV27; J: TRBJ1-2
CDR3: CASSSGLAATIEQFF; DNA: TGCGCCAGCAGCTCCGGACTAGCCGCGACCATTGAGCAGTTCTTC; size: NA; D: TRBD2; V: TRBV10-1; J: TRBJ2-1
CDR3: CSVGQGGNYGYTF; DNA: TGCAGCGTTGGGCAGGGGGGTAACTATGGCTACACCTTC; size: few; D: TRBD1; V: TRBV29-1; J: TRBJ1-2
CDR3: CASSQDQSAGASEKLFF; DNA: TGCGCCAGCAGCCAAGACCAATCGGCAGGGGCGAGTGAAAAACTGTTTTTT; size: NA; D: NA; V: TRBV4-3; J: TRBJ1-4
CDR3: CSGARYNEQFF; DNA: TGCAGCGGTGCTAGATACAATGAGCAGTTCTTC; size: NA; D: NA; V: TRBV29-1; J: TRBJ2-1
CDR3: CASSLRPPGELFF; DNA: TGTGCCAGCAGTTTACGTCCCCCCGGGGAGCTGTTTTTT; size: NA; D: NA; V: TRBV28; J: TRBJ2-2
CDR3: CASSSGGSADRETQYF; DNA: TGTGCCAGCAGCTCAGGGGGGTCAGCGGACCGGGAGACCCAGTACTTC; size: NA; D: NA; V: TRBV11-2; J: TRBJ2-5
CDR3: CATSGPGGGPRDEQYF; DNA: TGTGCCACCAGCGGACCAGGCGGGGGGCCGAGGGACGAGCAGTACTTC; size: NA; D: TRBD2; V: TRBV15; J: TRBJ2-7
CDR3: CAIRGGTGSGYGYTF; DNA: TGTGCCATCAGGGGTGGGACAGGGTCGGGCTATGGCTACACCTTC; size: few; D: TRBD1; V: TRBV10-3; J: TRBJ1-2
CDR3: CASSLEGQGYEQYF; DNA: TGTGCCAGCAGCCTAGAGGGACAGGGCTACGAGCAGTACTTC; size: NA; D: TRBD1; V: TRBV7-6; J: TRBJ2-7
CDR3: CASSFPADRVGDNEQFF; DNA: TGTGCCAGCAGTTTCCCCGCCGACAGGGTTGGTGACAATGAGCAGTTCTTC; size: few; D: TRBD1; V: TRBV28; J: TRBJ2-1
CDR3: CASSPASEKYNEQFF; DNA: TGTGCCAGCAGCCCCGCGAGCGAGAAATACAATGAGCAGTTCTTC; size: NA; D: NA; V: TRBV11-3; J: TRBJ2-1
CDR3: CATSRGLADTIYF; DNA: TGTGCCACCAGCAGGGGTCTAGCGGACACCATATATTTT; size: NA; D: NA; V: TRBV15; J: TRBJ1-3
CDR3: CASSYGPWPPGLVF; DNA: TGTGCCAGCAGTTACGGGCCGTGGCCGCCGGGGTTGGTCTTT; size: NA; D: NA; V: TRBV6-5; J: TRBJ1-1
CDR3: CASSPSDRQAGGYTF; DNA: TGTGCCAGCTCACCCTCAGACAGACAGGCTGGCGGCTACACCTTC; size: NA; D: NA; V: TRBV18; J: TRBJ1-2
CDR3: CASSQAGGADGYTF; DNA: TGCGCCAGCAGCCAGGCAGGGGGCGCAGACGGCTACACCTTC; size: NA; D: TRBD1; V: TRBV4-3; J: TRBJ1-2
CDR3: CSVVLRGSVGYTF; DNA: TGCAGCGTTGTCCTGAGGGGGTCCGTAGGCTACACCTTC; size: once; D: NA; V: TRBV29-1; J: TRBJ1-2
CDR3: CASSVGGGRLSNQPQHF; DNA: TGTGCCAGCAGTGTGGGCGGGGGACGCCTTAGCAATCAGCCCCAGCATTTT; size: NA; D: NA; V: TRBV28; J: TRBJ1-5